This T cell receptor beta chain was recorded in a study of vaccination effects on CD4 cells after COVID-19. Study overall: Two doses of either BNT162b2 or mRNA-1273 were given to each participant. Study results and limitations: Healthy vaccinees had only 1 of 255 vaccine-induced clones cross-react with common cold coronaviruses.

Within the ViraFEST assay, antigen-specific CD4+ T cells underwent expansion with viral peptide pools prior to sequencing. At the end of more than 8 days of culture, CD4+ T cells were isolated. Nucleocapsid antibody tests were negative, and the vaccine recipients had no prior SARS-CoV-2 infection. Every well housed two million PBMC, which grew in culture alongside about 9.9 IU/ml IL-2 and about 10 ug/ml peptides. Cultures received IL-2 medium that replaced half the medium on days 3 and 7. To note about this clone: Its matching antigen is unknown.

Germline CDR1 MNHEY, CDR2 SMNVEV (reference sequence). The CDR3 runs to 14 residues. Trimming cost V 8 bases and J 0 bases, with 10 bases left between them. Using immunoSEQ multiplex PCR, the repertoire was profiled, and TCRdb retains in-frame clones only, with some absent. The table has about 23,000 clones, 65% to 80% seen once. This specimen was CD4+ T cells from PBMCs cultured with HCoV-NL63 spike peptides, taken before COVID-19 vaccination. This TCR was recovered from a human donor who received a COVID-19 vaccine. The rearrangement joins TRBV27 to TRBJ1-4; possible D gene TRBD1, 5 bases. The CDR3 spells CASRGTATNEKLFF. The CDR3 nucleotides are TGTGCCAGCCGCGGGACTGCAACTAATGAAAAACTGTTTTTT.